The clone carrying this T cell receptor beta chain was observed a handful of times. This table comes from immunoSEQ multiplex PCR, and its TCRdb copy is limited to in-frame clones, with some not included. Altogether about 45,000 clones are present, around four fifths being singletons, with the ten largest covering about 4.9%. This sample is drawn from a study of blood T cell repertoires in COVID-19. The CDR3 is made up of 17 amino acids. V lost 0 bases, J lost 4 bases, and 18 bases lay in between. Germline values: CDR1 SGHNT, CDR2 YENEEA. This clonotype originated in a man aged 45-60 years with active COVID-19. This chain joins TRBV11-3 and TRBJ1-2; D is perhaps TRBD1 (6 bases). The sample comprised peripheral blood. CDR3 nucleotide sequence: TGTGCCAGCAGCTTAGATTCGTACACTTCCAGGGGCTATGGCTACACCTTC. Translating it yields CASSLDSYTSRGYGYTF.